Each of the 30 T cell receptor beta chains below was sequenced from the same sample in a study of response to subunit inactivated influenza vaccine. TCRdb reanalysed the RT-PCR reads using MiXCR and keeps one entry per CDR3 protein. The table has fewer than 800,000 distinct CDR3 sequences, less than 20% seen once. The specimen comprised PBMCs from blood, sampled roughly 13 days after vaccination. The receptors originated from a man in his fifties or sixties who received an inactivated influenza vaccine.

There are a few counts of this clonotype. V usage is TRBV7-9 and J usage is TRBJ2-2, with a possible D match to TRBD2 (5 bases). In germline, CDR1 is SEHNR, CDR2 FQNEAQ (reference sequence). The CDR3 has 15 amino acids. V was clipped by 5 bases and J by 2 bases, with 12 bases between them. In DNA form, the CDR3 reads TGTGCCAGCAGCCGGGGTATAGCCAACACCGGGGAGCTGTTTTTT. Translation gives CASSRGIANTGELFF. The full variable domain, completed using reference TRBV7-9 and TRBJ2-2, is DTGVSQNPRHKITKRGQNVTFRCDPISEHNRLYWYRQTLGQGPEFLTYFQNEAQLEKSRLLSDRFSAERPKGSFSTLEIQRTEQGDSAMYLCASSRGIANTGELFFGEGSRLTVL.

This sequence joins TRBV7-9 and TRBJ1-2, with unresolved D. This CDR3 has 13 amino acids. Germline CDR1 reads SEHNR; CDR2 reads FQNEAQ (reference sequence). Trimming pared 5 bases from V and 5 bases from J, leaving 12 bases between. CDR3 DNA sequence: TGTGCCAGCAGCCGGCCGGCGAGTTATGGCTACACCTTC. This gives the protein CASSRPASYGYTF.

The chain employs TRBV5-1 and TRBJ1-2, with D unclear. The CDR3 extends over 15 amino acids. Germline CDR1 is SGHRS and CDR2 is YFSETQ. The V end was cut by 4 bases, the J end by 4 bases, with 17 bases between. For the CDR3, the DNA is TGCGCCAGCAGCCCCGTTCCCCTCCAGATCTATGGCTACACCTTC. Residues: CASSPVPLQIYGYTF.

This clonotype appeared a few times. V is TRBV9 and J is TRBJ1-2, with D perhaps TRBD1 (5 bases). V was shortened by 0 bases and J by 5 bases, with 17 bases between the two germline ends. The germline CDR1 and CDR2 sequences are SGDLS and YYNGEE. CDR3 length: 16 amino acids. The CDR3 nucleotides read TGTGCCAGCAGCGTAGCAGGTGGCAGGGACGATTATGGCTACACCTTC. Translation: CASSVAGGRDDYGYTF.

The chain joins TRBV12-3 or TRBV12-4 to TRBJ2-7, with 8 nucleotides matching TRBD1. The CDR3 spans 15 residues. V was pared by 5 bases and J by 4 bases, with 10 bases of the junction left unmatched. CDR3 sequence (DNA): TGTGCCAGCAGTCCCCTCGGACAGGGTTTGTACGAGCAGTACTTC. Its translation: CASSPLGQGLYEQYF.

This clonotype was counted between two and nine times. The rearrangement uses TRBV12-3 or TRBV12-4 and TRBJ2-5; 7 bases fit TRBD1. This CDR3 contains 15 residues. With 5 bases clipped from V and 0 bases from J, the junction kept 6 bases outside the gene matches. CDR3 nucleotides: TGTGCCAGCAGTCCCGGGACAGTGTACCAAGAGACCCAGTACTTC. Encoded protein: CASSPGTVYQETQYF.

The V call is TRBV20-1, the J call TRBJ2-2; either TRBD1 or TRBD2 may fit D (5 bases each). Trimming shortened V by 1 base and J by 5 bases, and 17 bases separated the two germline ends. Looked up from germline, CDR1 is DFQATT and CDR2 is SNEGSKA (reference sequence). The CDR3 has 16 amino acids. This chain's CDR3 is CSARGAGTIHTGELFF. Here the CDR3 DNA reads TGCAGTGCTAGAGGCGCCGGGACCATACATACCGGGGAGCTGTTTTTT.

The V call is TRBV5-1, the J call TRBJ2-1; D is unclear. CDR3 length equals 15 residues. Germline V gene lookup returns CDR1 SGHRS and CDR2 YFSETQ. V was trimmed by 5 bases and J by 2 bases, leaving 14 bases between them. CDR3 nucleotides: TGCGCCAGCAGGGTGCTGGTGGAAACCTACAATGAGCAGTTCTTC. Its translation: CASRVLVETYNEQFF. Using reference TRBV5-1 and TRBJ2-1 for the parts outside the CDR3, the full variable domain is KAGVTQTPRYLIKTRGQQVTLSCSPISGHRSVSWYQQTPGQGLQFLFEYFSETQRNKGNFPGRFSGRQFSNSRSEMNVSTLELGDSALYLCASRVLVETYNEQFFGPGTRLTVL.

The genes are TRBV10-1 and TRBJ1-2; D ambiguous. V dropped 8 bases and J dropped 1 base, with 5 bases sitting between them. Germline CDR1 reads WNHNN; CDR2 reads SYGVQD (reference sequence). The CDR3 contains 11 residues. CDR3 nucleotide sequence: TGCGCCAGCGGGAATAACTATGGCTACACCTTC. Translated: CASGNNYGYTF.

J is TRBJ2-7 and V is TRBV3-1; 13 bases line up with TRBD2. Trimming at V came to 2 bases and at J to 0 bases, leaving 13 bases not matched to a gene. Germline values: CDR1 LGHDT, CDR2 YNNKEL (reference sequence). The CDR3 consists of 20 residues. CDR3 bases: TGTGCCAGCAGCCAATCACGACTAGCGGGAGGTCTGTGGAGCTCCTACGAGCAGTACTTC. It encodes CASSQSRLAGGLWSSYEQYF.

This clonotype has only a few counts. The CDR3 here is CASSPRGVVNTEAFF. The CDR3 nucleotides are TGTGCCAGCAGCCCCAGGGGGGTGGTTAACACTGAAGCTTTCTTT. V usage is TRBV7-2 and J usage is TRBJ1-1, with TRBD1 matching 7 bases. Losses at the gene ends were 5 bases for V and 2 bases for J; bases not matched to a gene: 8. Per germline, CDR1 SGHTA and CDR2 FQGNSA. This CDR3 region has 15 residues.

This clonotype was counted between two and nine times. The rearrangement uses TRBV9 and TRBJ2-5; D may be TRBD1 (5 bases). Germline V gene data show CDR1 as SGDLS and CDR2 as YYNGEE. The CDR3 totals 14 residues. Trimming pared 5 bases from V and 5 bases from J, leaving 16 bases between. The CDR3 spells CASSPRQTPETQYF. The CDR3 nucleotides are TGTGCCAGCAGTCCAAGACAGACGCCGGAGACCCAGTACTTC. The whole variable domain, remainder taken from reference TRBV9 and TRBJ2-5, is DSGVTQTPKHLITATGQRVTLRCSPRSGDLSVYWYQQSLDQGLQFLIQYYNGEERAKGNILERFSAQQFPDLHSELNLSSLELGDSALYFCASSPRQTPETQYFGPGTRLLVL.

This clonotype came up a few times. This chain connects TRBV29-1 to TRBJ2-5, with D maybe TRBD1 (5 bases). CDR3 length: 12 residues. Trimming took 8 bases from V and 4 from J, leaving 14 bases between them. Germline CDR1 SQVTM, CDR2 ANQGSEA. The CDR3: CSIRQSPETQYF. Written as DNA, the CDR3 is TGCAGCATTAGACAGAGCCCAGAGACCCAGTACTTC.

The chain has TRBV6-4 and TRBJ2-2; 8 nucleotides agree with TRBD2. V shed 5 bases and J 1 base; nucleotides not matched to a gene: 6. The CDR3 length is 16 residues. Germline V gene data show CDR1 as MRHNA and CDR2 as SNTAGT. The CDR3 DNA follows: TGTGCCAGCAGTTCCGGGGGGGCACAGAACACCGGGGAGCTGTTTTTT. Residues: CASSSGGAQNTGELFF.

This chain uses TRBV29-1 with TRBJ2-7; D gene uncertain. This CDR3 is 12 amino acids long. Germline V gene sequence: CDR1 SQVTM, CDR2 ANQGSEA. V dropped 4 bases and J dropped 4 bases, with 11 bases sitting between them. CDR3 nucleotides: TGCAGCGTTGCGGGCCCACAGTACGAGCAGTACTTC. Translating gives CSVAGPQYEQYF.

The chain couples TRBV4-3 to TRBJ2-3; 8 nucleotides agree with TRBD1. Unmatched junction bases numbered 3, after V lost 1 base and J lost 0 bases. Germline-derived CDR1 and CDR2 are LGHNA and YSLEER. The CDR3 runs to 16 residues. This CDR3 reads CASSQGYRGSTDTQYF. The CDR3 region has the DNA TGCGCCAGCAGCCAAGGGTACAGGGGGAGCACAGATACGCAGTATTTT.

This sequence joins TRBV5-1 and TRBJ2-2; D is unclear. The germline V gene encodes CDR1 SGHRS and CDR2 YFSETQ. CDR3 length equals 15 residues. Trimming shortened V by 1 base and J by 6 bases, and 13 bases separated the two germline ends. CDR3 nucleotide sequence: TGCGCCAGCAGCTTGAGAACCGTAGGTGCCGGGGAGCTGTTTTTT. Translation gives CASSLRTVGAGELFF.

The V call is TRBV20-1, the J call TRBJ2-7; D may be TRBD1 (6 bases). The V end lost 5 bases, the J end lost 5 bases, and 10 bases lay between the germline ends. Germline lookup yields CDR1 DFQATT and CDR2 SNEGSKA (reference sequence). The CDR3 is 11 residues long. The CDR3 nucleotides read TGCAGTGCTGGACAGTACCACGAGCAGTACTTC. This codes for CSAGQYHEQYF.

In nucleotides, the CDR3 is TGTGCCATCAGTGACGGGGGGCGGTACCAAGAGACCCAGTACTTC. It specifies CAISDGGRYQETQYF. V usage is TRBV10-3 and J usage is TRBJ2-5; possible D gene TRBD2, 7 bases. Trimming took 3 bases from V and 0 from J, leaving 11 bases between them. This CDR3 has 15 residues. Germline V gene sequence: CDR1 ENHRY, CDR2 SYGVKD.

This sequence joins TRBV29-1 and TRBJ2-7; the D gene is possibly TRBD2 (5 bases). Trimming took 2 bases from V and 2 from J, leaving 13 bases between them. This CDR3 region has 14 residues. Germline values: CDR1 SQVTM, CDR2 ANQGSEA. CDR3 sequence reads: CSVEISAGPYEQYF. The CDR3 nucleotides read TGCAGCGTTGAAATTAGCGCCGGACCCTACGAGCAGTACTTC.

A few counts support this clonotype. The chain has TRBV7-2 and TRBJ2-5, with 8 bases that match TRBD2. The length of the CDR3 is 16 residues. V shed 1 base and J 5 bases; nucleotides not matched to a gene: 9. Germline V gene data show CDR1 as SGHTA and CDR2 as FQGNSA. CDR3 sequence reads: CASSLGLTGGPETQYF. DNA of the CDR3: TGTGCCAGCAGCTTAGGGTTGACGGGAGGGCCCGAGACCCAGTACTTC.

At least ten counts were recorded for this clonotype. The J gene is TRBJ2-1, the V gene TRBV5-1, with TRBD1 as a possible D gene (6 bases). Germline-derived CDR1 and CDR2 are SGHRS and YFSETQ. The CDR3 is 16 residues long. Trimming removed 4 bases at V and 4 bases at J, with 18 bases between. The chain's CDR3 is CASSQRTGSEYNEQFF. CDR3 in DNA: TGCGCCAGCAGCCAGCGCACAGGGAGCGAGTACAATGAGCAGTTCTTC.

The chain uses TRBV5-3 and TRBJ2-5, with 11 bases fitting TRBD1. TRBV5-3 is identified as an open reading frame with a role that is uncertain. The CDR3 spans 16 residues. V trimming: 3 bases; J trimming: 5 bases; junction bases outside the gene matches: 9. CDR3 nucleotide sequence: TGTGCCAGAAGCTGTTCGGACAGGGGGCCGGAGGAGACCCAGTACTTC. Amino acid sequence: CARSCSDRGPEETQYF.

This sequence joins TRBV7-9 and TRBJ2-7, with TRBD1 matching 10 bases. The CDR3 runs 16 residues. The germline V gene has CDR1 SEHNR and CDR2 FQNEAQ (reference sequence). The V gene end was trimmed by 4 bases and the J gene end by 3 bases; junction bases not matched to a gene: 9. The CDR3 DNA is TGTGCCAGCAGCTCCCCCCGGACAGGGGGTAACTACGAGCAGTACTTC. Protein sequence: CASSSPRTGGNYEQYF. Drawing the rest from reference TRBV7-9 and TRBJ2-7, the complete variable domain is DTGVSQNPRHKITKRGQNVTFRCDPISEHNRLYWYRQTLGQGPEFLTYFQNEAQLEKSRLLSDRFSAERPKGSFSTLEIQRTEQGDSAMYLCASSSPRTGGNYEQYFGPGTRLTVT.

This clonotype has only a few counts. The chain employs TRBV6-1 and TRBJ2-5; D ambiguous. Trimming cost V 7 bases and J 8 bases, with 20 bases left between them. The CDR3 has 14 residues. Germline V gene data show CDR1 as MNHNS and CDR2 as SASEGT. The CDR3 here is CASTSQRNRRTQYF. The DNA of the CDR3 is TGTGCCAGCACCTCTCAGCGAAACCGGCGTACCCAGTACTTC.

The chain recombines TRBV11-2 with TRBJ2-5; TRBD1 might be the D (6 bases). Germline V gene sequence: CDR1 SGHAT, CDR2 FQNNGV. The CDR3 is 14 amino acids. V lost 0 bases to trimming and J lost 7 bases, with 12 bases between them. The CDR3 loop is CASSLDSLTGTQYF. The CDR3 DNA is TGTGCCAGCAGCTTAGATTCACTGACAGGGACCCAGTACTTC.

A word on this clonotype: Germline is not matched at one junction end, which may reflect a read error. V usage is TRBV4-3 and J usage is TRBJ2-3; a weak D match, TRBD2 (6 bases). This CDR3 is 12 amino acids long. Germline CDR1 is LGHNA and CDR2 is YSLEER. CDR3 loop: CASSQGSRDCHF. CDR3 sequence (DNA): TGCGCCAGCAGCCAAGGCTCCCGGGACTGCCATTTT.

This clonotype was counted between two and nine times. J is TRBJ2-2 and V is TRBV5-1; D remains unclear. Trimming pared 0 bases from V and 0 bases from J, leaving 6 bases between. This CDR3 spans 15 amino acids. Germline CDR1 reads SGHRS; CDR2 reads YFSETQ. CDR3 coding DNA: TGCGCCAGCAGCTTGGATTCGACGAACACCGGGGAGCTGTTTTTT. Protein sequence: CASSLDSTNTGELFF.

The chain links TRBV25-1 to TRBJ1-2; D is perhaps TRBD1 (5 bases). V dropped 6 bases and J dropped 8 bases, with 13 bases sitting between them. The CDR3 sequence is 12 residues long. Germline V CDR1 and CDR2: MGHDK, SYGVNS. This chain's CDR3 is CASRGGVDGYTF. The CDR3 region has the DNA TGTGCCAGCAGGGGGGGAGTGGACGGCTACACCTTC.

A few counts support this clonotype. This chain connects TRBV18 to TRBJ2-7, with a possible D match to TRBD2 (6 bases). Trimming stripped 0 bases from V and 0 bases from J, with 9 bases between. Germline lookup yields CDR1 KGHSH and CDR2 LQKENI. This CDR3 contains 15 residues. CDR3 in amino acids: CASSPPRGSSYEQYF. The CDR3 region has the DNA TGTGCCAGCTCACCACCCCGGGGGAGCTCCTACGAGCAGTACTTC.